Listed here are 24 T cell receptor beta chains from one sample, sequenced in a study of blood T cell repertoires in COVID-19. Measured with immunoSEQ multiplex PCR; TCRdb has only the in-frame clones, and not every one. The sample consists of around 200,000 clones, 75% to 90% of them appearing once. The specimen was peripheral blood. These receptors originate from a man between 35 and 55 years old with acute or convalescent COVID-19.

This chain joins TRBV20-1 and TRBJ1-6; D call uncertain. The CDR3 runs 10 residues. The germline V gene has CDR1 DFQATT and CDR2 SNEGSKA (reference sequence). V lost 6 bases, J lost 9 bases, and 6 bases lay in between. The chain's CDR3 is CSAGVSPLHF. For the CDR3, the DNA is TGCAGTGCCGGTGTTTCACCCCTCCACTTT.

The genes are TRBV5-5 and TRBJ2-4; 7 bases match TRBD1. Germline V gives CDR1 SGHKS, CDR2 YYEKEE (reference sequence). Germline trimming cut 4 bases from V and 9 bases from J; bases unmatched to any gene: 7. The length of the CDR3 is 13 residues. For the CDR3, the DNA is TGTGCCAGCAGCGTTCCGGGACAGATCATTCAGTACTTC. Protein: CASSVPGQIIQYF.

The rearrangement joins TRBV12-3 or TRBV12-4 to TRBJ2-7; D gene ambiguous. This CDR3 has 13 amino acids. The germline V and J ends were trimmed by 3 bases and 3 bases, with 9 bases remaining between them. The CDR3 sequence is CASSLVADYEQYF. The CDR3, as DNA: TGTGCCAGCAGTTTGGTGGCAGACTACGAGCAGTACTTC.

This chain joins TRBV5-1 and TRBJ2-1; D is unclear. CDR3 length equals 12 residues. The V and J ends lost 6 bases and 4 bases respectively, with 8 bases between them. Germline V gene data show CDR1 as SGHRS and CDR2 as YFSETQ. CDR3 residues: CASTSGYNEQFF. In DNA form, the CDR3 reads TGCGCCAGCACGTCGGGTTACAATGAGCAGTTCTTC.

The J gene is TRBJ2-3, the V gene TRBV5-6; 15 nucleotides agree with TRBD2. This CDR3 comprises 18 residues. Trimming took 3 bases from V and 3 from J; bases not matched to a gene: 8. Germline-derived CDR1 and CDR2 are SGHDT and YYEEEE. In DNA form, the CDR3 reads TGTGCCAGCAGCTCAGGGACTAGCGGGGGGACGAGGACAGATACGCAGTATTTT. Translation: CASSSGTSGGTRTDTQYF.

For the CDR3, the DNA is TGTGCCAGCAGCCAACCAGGGGCAGGTCTTAACTATGGCTACACCTTC. Translated, it gives CASSQPGAGLNYGYTF. The V gene is TRBV3-1 (or the pseudogene TRBV3-2), the J gene TRBJ1-2; the D gene is possibly TRBD1 (6 bases). Per germline, CDR1 LGHDT and CDR2 YNNKEL (reference sequence). V was trimmed by 2 bases and J by 1 base, leaving 14 bases between them. The CDR3 contains 16 residues.

The J gene is TRBJ1-2, the V gene TRBV30, with 8 bases identical to TRBD1. The germline CDR1 and CDR2 sequences are GTSNPN and SVGIG (reference sequence). With 2 bases clipped from V and 4 bases from J, the junction kept 9 bases outside the gene matches. This CDR3 is built from 15 residues. DNA of the CDR3: TGTGCCTGGAGTACCCTGACAGGGGTGGGCTATGGCTACACCTTC. It specifies CAWSTLTGVGYGYTF.

This rearrangement joins TRBV18 to TRBJ1-1; 7 nucleotides align to TRBD1. Trimming at V came to 2 bases and at J to 0 bases, leaving 3 bases not matched to a gene. Germline V CDR1 and CDR2: KGHSH, LQKENI. This CDR3 is 15 amino acids long. CDR3 nucleotides: TGTGCCAGCTCACCAGACAGGGTAATGAACACTGAAGCTTTCTTT. Protein sequence: CASSPDRVMNTEAFF.

The chain has TRBV5-1 and TRBJ1-6; no firm D call. Germline assignment: CDR1 SGHRS and CDR2 YFSETQ. This CDR3 has 15 amino acids. V was cut by 0 bases and J by 4 bases, with 8 bases left in between. The CDR3 coding sequence is TGCGCCAGCAGCTTGGCATACAATTATAATTCACCCCTCCACTTT. Amino acid sequence: CASSLAYNYNSPLHF.

This chain connects TRBV19 to TRBJ1-2, with 9 bases identical to TRBD1. Germline V gene lookup returns CDR1 LNHDA and CDR2 SQIVND (reference sequence). V shed 5 bases and J 6 bases; nucleotides not matched to a gene: 7. CDR3 size: 14 residues. The CDR3 region has the DNA TGTGCCAGTAGTTACTTAACAGGGGGCCATGGCTACACCTTC. This gives the protein CASSYLTGGHGYTF.

In this sample, this clone turned up a few times. The V gene is TRBV25-1, the J gene TRBJ1-1; D perhaps matches TRBD1 (5 bases). The CDR3 runs to 12 residues. The V gene's germline CDR1 is MGHDK and CDR2 SYGVNS. Between the trimmed V and J ends, which lost 8 bases and 5 bases, there was a span of 12 bases. The CDR3 loop is CASFDSSTEAFF. The DNA of the CDR3 is TGTGCCAGCTTTGACAGCTCTACTGAAGCTTTCTTT.

The rearrangement joins TRBV18 to TRBJ2-3, with D tentatively TRBD1 (6 bases). Trimming removed 3 bases at V and 6 bases at J, with 16 bases between. The germline V gene encodes CDR1 KGHSH and CDR2 LQKENI. CDR3 length: 15 amino acids. The CDR3, as DNA: TGTGCCAGCTCACCGGGGGCAGGCCCACATGATACGCAGTATTTT. This gives the protein CASSPGAGPHDTQYF. The full variable domain, its missing parts supplied by reference TRBV18 and TRBJ2-3, is NAGVMQNPRHLVRRRGQEARLRCSPMKGHSHVYWYRQLPEEGLKFMVYLQKENIIDESGMPKERFSAEFPKEGPSILRIQQVVRGDSAAYFCASSPGAGPHDTQYFGPGTRLTVL.

The CDR3 reads CASSLEAGGINTEAFF. The CDR3 region has the DNA TGCGCCAGCAGCTTGGAGGCAGGGGGCATCAACACTGAAGCTTTCTTT. The chain uses TRBV5-1 and TRBJ1-1; 8 bases are shared with TRBD1. Germline V gene sequence: CDR1 SGHRS, CDR2 YFSETQ. The CDR3 length is 16 residues. Losses at the gene ends were 0 bases for V and 2 bases for J; bases not matched to a gene: 6. The variable domain in full, completed from reference TRBV5-1 and TRBJ1-1, reads KAGVTQTPRYLIKTRGQQVTLSCSPISGHRSVSWYQQTPGQGLQFLFEYFSETQRNKGNFPGRFSGRQFSNSRSEMNVSTLELGDSALYLCASSLEAGGINTEAFFGQGTRLTVV.

V and J are TRBV18 and TRBJ2-1, with 12 bases lining up with TRBD2. The ends lost 0 bases at V and 6 bases at J; junction bases unmatched: 3. The CDR3 has 16 amino acids. Germline V CDR1 and CDR2: KGHSH, LQKENI. The CDR3 DNA reads as TGTGCCAGCTCACCACCGGCACTAGCGGGAGGCAATGAGCAGTTCTTC. Amino acid sequence: CASSPPALAGGNEQFF.

The chain carries TRBV28 and TRBJ2-7; D perhaps matches TRBD1 (5 bases). This CDR3 has 18 residues. With 3 bases removed from V and 2 bases from J, the gap between germline ends came to 23 bases. Germline CDR1 is MDHEN and CDR2 is SYDVKM. CDR3 loop: CASSFFRAFNNLPYEQYF. CDR3 bases: TGTGCCAGCAGTTTTTTCAGGGCCTTTAATAACCTCCCCTACGAGCAGTACTTC. Supplemented by reference TRBV28 and TRBJ2-7, the full variable domain reads DVKVTQSSRYLVKRTGEKVFLECVQDMDHENMFWYRQDPGLGLRLIYFSYDVKMKEKGDIPEGYSVSREKKERFSLILESASTNQTSMYLCASSFFRAFNNLPYEQYFGPGTRLTVT.

This clone showed up just once. The chain uses TRBV7-2 and TRBJ1-2, with D unclear. The germline CDR1 and CDR2 sequences are SGHTA and FQGNSA. Trimming shortened V by 0 bases and J by 5 bases, and 10 bases separated the two germline ends. CDR3 length: 14 residues. In DNA form, the CDR3 reads TGTGCCAGCAGCTTAGCGTCATACAAATATGGCTACACCTTC. It translates to CASSLASYKYGYTF.

V and J are TRBV27 and TRBJ2-7, with TRBD2 matching 15 bases. This CDR3 has 16 residues. The ends lost 4 bases at V and 5 bases at J; junction bases unmatched: 6. CDR1 is MNHEY and CDR2 is SMNVEV in the germline V gene (reference sequence). CDR3 in DNA: TGTGCCAGCAGTTCCGGACTAGCGGGGGGGTTCAACGAGCAGTACTTC. Amino acids: CASSSGLAGGFNEQYF.

The V call is TRBV7-9, the J call TRBJ1-1, with a possible D match to TRBD1 (6 bases). Trimming shortened V by 0 bases and J by 2 bases, and 16 bases separated the two germline ends. The CDR3 contains 17 residues. CDR1 is SEHNR, CDR2 FQNEAQ, per germline (reference sequence). The CDR3 DNA reads as TGTGCCAGCAGCTTAGCTCTGGGGGCTGGGTTAAACACTGAAGCTTTCTTT. Protein product: CASSLALGAGLNTEAFF.

The chain employs TRBV6-5 and TRBJ1-1; a possible D gene is TRBD1 (6 bases). Germline loops: CDR1 MNHEY, CDR2 SVGAGI. V was shortened by 5 bases and J by 1 base, with 14 bases between the two germline ends. CDR3 length: 15 residues. DNA for the CDR3: TGTGCCAGCAGTCCATTCGGGACACAGAACACTGAAGCTTTCTTT. It codes for CASSPFGTQNTEAFF.

The table lists this clone with a count of one. The genes are TRBV18 and TRBJ1-6; the match to TRBD1 covers 10 bases. Trimming took 6 bases from V and 8 from J; bases not matched to a gene: 4. Germline V gene data show CDR1 as KGHSH and CDR2 as LQKENI. The CDR3 has 14 amino acids. DNA of the CDR3: TGTGCCAGCTCCCCCGGGACAGGGGATTCACCCCTCCACTTT. Residues: CASSPGTGDSPLHF.

The chain links TRBV28 to TRBJ2-2; TRBD2 is a possible D gene (5 bases). The germline V gene encodes CDR1 MDHEN and CDR2 SYDVKM. The CDR3 consists of 17 residues. The V gene lost 6 bases and the J gene lost 1 base, with 18 bases spanning the gap. CDR3 sequence reads: CASRPPTGMKNTGELFF. CDR3 nucleotide sequence: TGTGCCAGCAGACCGCCCACCGGGATGAAGAACACCGGGGAGCTGTTTTTT.

V is TRBV20-1 and J is TRBJ1-1; TRBD1 matches at 7 bases. This CDR3 is 13 amino acids long. Germline-derived CDR1 and CDR2 are DFQATT and SNEGSKA (reference sequence). J gave up 1 base and V 3 bases, and 2 bases lay outside the gene matches. The chain's CDR3 is CSASRDRNTEAFF. Here the CDR3 DNA reads TGCAGTGCTAGTAGGGACAGGAACACTGAAGCTTTCTTT.

The V gene is TRBV9, the J gene TRBJ2-1, with 10 positions matching TRBD2. Per germline, CDR1 SGDLS and CDR2 YYNGEE. The CDR3 is 16 residues long. V gave up 0 bases and J gave up 3 bases; unmatched junction bases: 3. The CDR3, as DNA: TGTGCCAGCAGCGTAGAACTAGCGGGGTACTACAATGAGCAGTTCTTC. As protein: CASSVELAGYYNEQFF.

The chain couples TRBV7-2 to TRBJ2-7; D not resolved. CDR1 and CDR2 from the germline V gene are SGHTA and FQGNSA. V lost 2 bases and J lost 1, with 12 bases in between. The CDR3 extends over 15 amino acids. DNA for the CDR3: TGTGCCAGCAGCTTAACGTCAGGATATTCCTACGAGCAGTACTTC. Its translation: CASSLTSGYSYEQYF.